The next 21 T cell receptor beta chains were all read from a single sample in a study of cytomegalovirus exposure and HLA in healthy donors. Measured with immunoSEQ multiplex PCR; TCRdb has only the in-frame clones, and not every one. The table shows 220,000 or so clones, with over 70% occurring only once. Input material: PBMCs. These receptors were obtained from a woman aged 30 to 39 in good health and CMV-seropositive.

The chain employs TRBV5-1 and TRBJ2-7, with a possible D match to TRBD1 (7 bases). Trimming removed 0 bases at V and 4 bases at J, with 14 bases between. Germline CDR1 is SGHRS and CDR2 is YFSETQ. The CDR3 length is 15 residues. The CDR3 loop is CASSLGRDSFYEQYF. The CDR3 DNA is TGCGCCAGCAGCTTGGGGCGGGACAGCTTTTACGAGCAGTACTTC.

This chain links TRBV9 with TRBJ2-7; D may be TRBD2 (6 bases). V lost 3 bases to trimming and J lost 4 bases, with 11 bases between them. Germline CDR1 and CDR2: SGDLS and YYNGEE. CDR3 length: 13 amino acids. The CDR3 loop is CASSAGLGYEQYF. Written as DNA, the CDR3 is TGTGCCAGCAGCGCGGGACTCGGATACGAGCAGTACTTC. The full variable domain, in which reference TRBV9 and TRBJ2-7 provide the parts outside the CDR3, is DSGVTQTPKHLITATGQRVTLRCSPRSGDLSVYWYQQSLDQGLQFLIQYYNGEERAKGNILERFSAQQFPDLHSELNLSSLELGDSALYFCASSAGLGYEQYFGPGTRLTVT.

The CDR3 nucleotides read TGCGCCAGCAGCCATGGGCTTACTAGCGGCTACGAGCAGTACTTC. As protein: CASSHGLTSGYEQYF. J is TRBJ2-7 and V is TRBV4-1, with 8 bases lining up with TRBD2. The junction had 7 bases not matched to a gene; V was cut back by 3 bases and J by 3 bases. This CDR3 has 15 amino acids. CDR1 and CDR2 (germline): MGHRA, YSYEKL.

This clone was observed a handful of times. The chain recombines TRBV27 with TRBJ2-7; possibly TRBD2 for D (6 bases). The germline gives CDR1 MNHEY, CDR2 SMNVEV (reference sequence). CDR3 length: 12 amino acids. The V end was cut by 10 bases, the J end by 2 bases, with 12 bases between. Here the CDR3 reads CATAGSPYEQYF. The CDR3 DNA follows: TGTGCCACAGCGGGCAGCCCCTACGAGCAGTACTTC.

This clone came up a few times. The chain links TRBV7-3 to TRBJ2-1, with a tentative D call TRBD2 (6 bases). Germline V gene data show CDR1 as SGHTA and CDR2 as FQGTGA. V shed 2 bases and J shed 6 bases, with 8 bases lying between them. The CDR3 runs 13 residues. This CDR3 reads CASSLVLANEQFF. CDR3 coding DNA: TGTGCCAGCAGCTTAGTACTAGCCAATGAGCAGTTCTTC.

The CDR3 sequence is CASGLGTETGELFF. CDR3 sequence (DNA): TGTGCTAGTGGTTTGGGGACAGAGACCGGGGAGCTGTTTTTT. V and J are TRBV12-5 and TRBJ2-2; maybe TRBD1 (6 bases). Germline values: CDR1 LGHNT, CDR2 FRNRAP. This CDR3 region has 14 residues. Trimming left V 1 base short and J 5 bases short, with 8 bases between.

The V gene is TRBV9, the J gene TRBJ2-1; 10 nucleotides match TRBD2. Trimming cost V 0 bases and J 6 bases; bases outside gene matches: 6. The CDR3 is made up of 16 amino acids. Germline V gives CDR1 SGDLS, CDR2 YYNGEE. CDR3 in DNA: TGTGCCAGCAGCGTAGGGGGTAGCGGGAGGTCCAATGAGCAGTTCTTC. The encoded protein is CASSVGGSGRSNEQFF.

This chain connects TRBV7-2 to TRBJ2-1, with unresolved D. V was cut by 1 base and J by 9 bases, with 4 bases left in between. The CDR3 is 11 amino acids. The germline gives CDR1 SGHTA, CDR2 FQGNSA. The CDR3 bases are TGTGCCAGCAGCTTAGTTAGTGAGCAGTTCTTC. Translated: CASSLVSEQFF. The full variable domain, rest sourced from reference TRBV7-2 and TRBJ2-1, is GAGVSQSPSNKVTEKGKDVELRCDPISGHTALYWYRQSLGQGLEFLIYFQGNSAPDKSGLPSDRFSAERTGGSVSTLTIQRTQQEDSAVYLCASSLVSEQFFGPGTRLTVL.

J is TRBJ2-7 and V is TRBV4-3; the D is unclear. From germline, CDR1 is LGHNA and CDR2 YSLEER. V was trimmed by 4 bases and J by 3 bases, leaving 10 bases between them. The CDR3 spans 13 residues. The CDR3 nucleotides are TGCGCCAGCAGCCCAGGACCCGGCTACGAGCAGTACTTC. Amino acids: CASSPGPGYEQYF.

A note on this clone: At one end the junction does not follow the germline gene, possibly because of a read error. The rearrangement joins TRBV10-3 to TRBJ1-5, with 8 bases that match TRBD1. This CDR3 contains 13 residues. Germline-derived CDR1 and CDR2 are ENHRY and SYGVKD. CDR3 sequence: CAVRETGEQPQHF. The CDR3, as DNA: TGTGCCGTCAGGGAGACAGGGGAGCAGCCCCAGCATTTT.

The V and J genes are TRBV5-1 and TRBJ1-2, with D possibly matching TRBD1 (5 bases). The length of the CDR3 is 13 residues. With 4 bases removed from V and 2 bases from J, the gap between germline ends came to 9 bases. Germline loops: CDR1 SGHRS, CDR2 YFSETQ. CDR3 sequence reads: CASSQGWNYGYTF. In DNA, the CDR3 is TGCGCCAGCAGCCAGGGTTGGAACTATGGCTACACCTTC.

V usage is TRBV28 and J usage is TRBJ1-1; TRBD1 aligns across 9 bases. Trimming cost V 3 bases and J 6 bases; bases outside gene matches: 8. Looked up from germline, CDR1 is MDHEN and CDR2 is SYDVKM. The CDR3 is 15 amino acids. The CDR3 region has the DNA TGTGCCAGCAGTTTCTGGGACAGGGATACTCCTGAAGCTTTCTTT. Protein product: CASSFWDRDTPEAFF.

The chain combines TRBV9 with TRBJ2-1; D is perhaps TRBD1 (5 bases). V lost 3 bases and J lost 6, with 13 bases in between. Germline-derived CDR1 and CDR2 are SGDLS and YYNGEE. This CDR3 is 14 amino acids long. CDR3 nucleotide sequence: TGTGCCAGCAGCGCCTCAAGGGGTTCCAATGAGCAGTTCTTC. Protein product: CASSASRGSNEQFF. The entire variable domain, with the rest obtained from reference TRBV9 and TRBJ2-1, is as follows: DSGVTQTPKHLITATGQRVTLRCSPRSGDLSVYWYQQSLDQGLQFLIQYYNGEERAKGNILERFSAQQFPDLHSELNLSSLELGDSALYFCASSASRGSNEQFFGPGTRLTVL.

On this clone itself: Other DNA sequences from this sample encode an identical CDR3 as well. The chain combines TRBV5-1 with TRBJ1-1, with D possibly being TRBD1 (5 bases). The V and J ends lost 8 bases and 3 bases respectively, with 11 bases between them. CDR1 and CDR2 from the germline V gene are SGHRS and YFSETQ. This CDR3 has 12 amino acids. CDR3 nucleotide sequence: TGCGCCAGTACATCAGGGTACACTGAAGCTTTCTTT. This encodes CASTSGYTEAFF.

The table lists this clone with a few counts. The chain links TRBV2 to TRBJ2-2, with 8 bases that match TRBD1. The CDR3 totals 14 residues. Germline V gene lookup returns CDR1 SNHLY and CDR2 FYNNEI. V trimming: 7 bases; J trimming: 3 bases; junction bases outside the gene matches: 4. The CDR3 region is CASKTGADTGELFF. DNA of the CDR3: TGTGCCAGCAAGACAGGGGCCGACACCGGGGAGCTGTTTTTT. The whole variable domain, remainder taken from reference TRBV2 and TRBJ2-2, is EPEVTQTPSHQVTQMGQEVILRCVPISNHLYFYWYRQILGQKVEFLVSFYNNEISEKSEIFDDQFSVERPDGSNFTLKIRSTKLEDSAMYFCASKTGADTGELFFGEGSRLTVL.

The chain's CDR3 is CASSWGGQHNQPQHF. The CDR3 DNA sequence: TGTGCCAGTAGTTGGGGGGGGCAGCACAATCAGCCCCAGCATTTT. The V gene is TRBV19, the J gene TRBJ1-5, with D possibly being TRBD1 (6 bases). CDR1 is LNHDA, CDR2 SQIVND, per germline (reference sequence). CDR3 size: 15 residues. The V and J ends lost 5 bases and 3 bases respectively, with 14 bases between them. The full variable domain, with the rest looked up from reference TRBV19 and TRBJ1-5, is DGGITQSPKYLFRKEGQNVTLSCEQNLNHDAMYWYRQDPGQGLRLIYYSQIVNDFQKGDIAEGYSVSREKKESFPLTVTSAQKNPTAFYLCASSWGGQHNQPQHFGDGTRLSIL.

The V gene is TRBV5-1, the J gene TRBJ1-2, with 8 nucleotides matching TRBD1. Germline lookup yields CDR1 SGHRS and CDR2 YFSETQ. CDR3 length: 17 amino acids. Trimming at V came to 0 bases and at J to 0 bases, leaving 7 bases not matched to a gene. CDR3 residues: CASSLGGQAFPNYGYTF. The DNA of the CDR3 is TGCGCCAGCAGCTTGGGGGGACAGGCTTTTCCTAACTATGGCTACACCTTC.

The chain combines TRBV5-6 with TRBJ1-1; tentative D call: TRBD1 (5 bases). The germline V gene has CDR1 SGHDT and CDR2 YYEEEE. The CDR3 has 15 residues. V was cut by 4 bases and J by 1 base, with 14 bases left in between. The CDR3 DNA sequence: TGTGCCAGCAGCCTCGTGGGGGGAAGGAACACTGAAGCTTTCTTT. It translates to CASSLVGGRNTEAFF.

This clone was seen a few times. V is TRBV10-3 and J is TRBJ1-5; 7 bases map to TRBD1. The CDR3 runs to 14 residues. The V and J ends lost 6 bases and 1 base, in that order; junction bases with no gene match: 3. From germline, CDR1 is ENHRY and CDR2 SYGVKD. The CDR3 region has the DNA TGTGCCATCAGGCAGGGGGAGAGCAATCAGCCCCAGCATTTT. Its translation: CAIRQGESNQPQHF.

The rearrangement links TRBV4-2 to TRBJ1-1, with no clear D. Trimming left V 0 bases short and J 1 base short, with 6 bases between. The germline CDR1 and CDR2 sequences are LGHNA and YNFKEQ. CDR3 size: 14 residues. CDR3 amino acids: CASSQDRRNTEAFF. The CDR3 nucleotides are TGTGCCAGCAGCCAAGATCGACGGAACACTGAAGCTTTCTTT.

This clone was detected a few times. The chain is built from TRBV10-1 and TRBJ2-7; 13 bases are shared with TRBD2. The CDR3 is 15 residues long. Trimming removed 6 bases from V and 6 bases from J; junction bases left unmatched: 8. Germline assignment: CDR1 WNHNN and CDR2 SYGVQD (reference sequence). The CDR3 DNA is TGCGCCAGCAGCGGAGGACTAGCGGGAGAAGGCGAGCAGTACTTC. Residues: CASSGGLAGEGEQYF.